One T cell receptor (beta chain) is described in this entry. Its antigen is not identified. Clones were sequenced by immunoSEQ multiplex PCR, and TCRdb holds only the in-frame ones, with some missing. The data show about 72,000 clones, with around 87% seen just once and more than 20% held by the top ten. The entry originates in a study of T cell responses to AZD1222 COVID-19 vaccine. Looking at the study overall: Whether given at about 4 or about 12 weeks, second doses were pooled.

The study, taken as a whole, reports: White British people made up most donors, females outnumbered males, and clonal diversity was possibly underestimated. Unmutated variant regions are reportedly the target of nearly half of TCRs that are spike-specific. Spike-specific TCR breadth and depth were elevated following two AZD1222 doses.

Trimming took off 0 bases at V and 9 bases at J, with 12 bases between the two ends. Germline lookup yields CDR1 MRHNA and CDR2 SNTAGT. This CDR3 is built from 14 residues. The TCR was taken from an adult in good health. The sample here was peripheral blood, taken on day 0 of AZD1222 vaccination. The chain recombines TRBV6-4 with TRBJ2-1, with D uncertain. The CDR3 loop is CASSDSSLGTEQFF. In nucleotides, the CDR3 is TGTGCCAGCAGTGACTCGAGCCTGGGTACTGAGCAGTTCTTC.